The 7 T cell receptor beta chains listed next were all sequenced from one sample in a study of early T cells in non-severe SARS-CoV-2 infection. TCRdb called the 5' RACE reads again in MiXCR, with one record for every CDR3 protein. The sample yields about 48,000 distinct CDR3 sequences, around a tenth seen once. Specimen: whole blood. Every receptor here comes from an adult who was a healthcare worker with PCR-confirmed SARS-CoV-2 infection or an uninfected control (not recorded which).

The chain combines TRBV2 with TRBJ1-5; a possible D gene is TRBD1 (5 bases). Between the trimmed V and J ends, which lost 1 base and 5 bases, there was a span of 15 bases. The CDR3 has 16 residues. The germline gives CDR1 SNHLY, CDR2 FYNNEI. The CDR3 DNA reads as TGTGCCAGCAGTGAAGGGGCAGGGCCCGGTGATCAGCCCCAGCATTTT. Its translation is CASSEGAGPGDQPQHF.

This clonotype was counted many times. The CDR3 nucleotides are TGCAGTGCTAGAATTGGGGTGCAGTTCTTC. It specifies CSARIGVQFF. The rearrangement joins TRBV20-1 to TRBJ2-1; D not certain. The CDR3 has 10 amino acids. Germline values: CDR1 DFQATT, CDR2 SNEGSKA (reference sequence). Trimming removed 2 bases from V and 12 bases from J, with 8 bases in between.

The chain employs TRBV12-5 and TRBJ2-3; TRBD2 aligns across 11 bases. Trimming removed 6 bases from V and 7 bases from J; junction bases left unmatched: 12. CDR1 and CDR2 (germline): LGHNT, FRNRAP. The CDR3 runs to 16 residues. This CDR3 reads CASGLSTSGRVHTQYF. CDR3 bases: TGTGCTAGTGGCCTCTCAACTAGCGGGAGAGTACATACGCAGTATTTT.

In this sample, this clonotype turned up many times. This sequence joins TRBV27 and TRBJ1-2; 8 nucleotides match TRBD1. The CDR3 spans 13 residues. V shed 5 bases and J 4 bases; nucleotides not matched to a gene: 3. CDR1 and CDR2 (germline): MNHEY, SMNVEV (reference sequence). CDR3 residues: CASSPTGGYGYTF. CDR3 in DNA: TGTGCCAGCAGTCCTACAGGGGGCTATGGCTACACCTTC.

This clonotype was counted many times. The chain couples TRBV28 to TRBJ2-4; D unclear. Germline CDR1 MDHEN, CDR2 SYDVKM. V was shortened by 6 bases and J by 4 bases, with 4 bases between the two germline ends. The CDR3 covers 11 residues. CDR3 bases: TGTGCCAGCAGGCAGAAAAACATTCAGTACTTC. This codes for CASRQKNIQYF.

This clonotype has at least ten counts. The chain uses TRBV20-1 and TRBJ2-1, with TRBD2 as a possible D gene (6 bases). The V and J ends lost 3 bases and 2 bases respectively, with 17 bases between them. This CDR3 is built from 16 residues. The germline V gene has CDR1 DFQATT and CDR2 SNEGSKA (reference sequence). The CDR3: CSASRRGGQAYNEQFF. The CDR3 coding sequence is TGCAGTGCTAGTCGGAGGGGCGGGCAAGCCTACAATGAGCAGTTCTTC.

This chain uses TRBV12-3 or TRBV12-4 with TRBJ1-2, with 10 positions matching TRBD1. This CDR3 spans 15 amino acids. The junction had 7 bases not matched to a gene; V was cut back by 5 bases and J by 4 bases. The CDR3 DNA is TGTGCCAGCAGTCACCGGGACAGGGGTTCCTATGGCTACACCTTC. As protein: CASSHRDRGSYGYTF.